The TCR beta chain described here comes from a study of shared clonotypes between healthy human individuals. Overall study context: Researchers assigned three CD4 naive, three CD4 memory, two CD8 naive and one CD8 memory plate to each donor.

Overall study findings and caveats: It was the few donors that limited the genetic and exposure-history diversity represented. A handful of donors showed sharing of 4.5% to 6% of naive CD4 clonotypes.

V was pared by 6 bases and J by 4 bases, with 12 bases between. CDR1 and CDR2 from the germline V gene are LNHDA and SQIVND (reference sequence). The CDR3 covers 13 residues. Naive CD45RA+ and memory CD45RA-negative subsets were split from CD4+ cells. Only in-frame clones appear in the TCRdb table, and some are missing; sequencing was by immunoSEQ multiplex PCR. The sample has 2 million to 3 million clones; 93% are singletons. In its sample, this clone was seen a few times. Antigen specificity is unknown. This receptor was taken from a man aged 18 to 30 in good health. Some clones in this sample may be carry-over from other donors' samples. Input material: naive CD4+ T cells from PBMCs. Subset meaning: CD45RA+ positively selected. This chain links TRBV19 with TRBJ1-1; maybe TRBD1 (5 bases). CDR3 sequence reads: CASSPGLTTEAFF. DNA for the CDR3: TGTGCCAGTAGCCCAGGGTTAACCACTGAAGCTTTCTTT.